This T cell receptor (beta chain) originates from a study of blood T cells in healthy people across ages. A J-beta primer mix and a sample-barcoded 5' primer were used in a second PCR of about 6 to 12 cycles. TCRdb used MiXCR to reprocess the 5' RACE reads, holding one entry per CDR3 protein. This table has roughly 410,000 distinct CDR3 sequences, 50% to 60% appearing once. Between the trimmed V and J ends, which lost 2 bases and 7 bases, there was a span of 18 bases. Germline V lookup: CDR1 SEHNR, CDR2 FQNEAQ (reference sequence). The CDR3 covers 15 residues. The genes are TRBV7-9 and TRBJ2-7; TRBD1 might be the D (6 bases). This receptor was taken from a man in his fifties or sixties in good health. The specimen was blood. The CDR3 spells CASSLTGFSYNEQYF. The CDR3 DNA follows: TGTGCCAGCAGCTTAACAGGGTTCTCCTACAATGAGCAGTACTTC.